These T cell receptor beta chains were read from a single sample in a study of CD8+ T cells in alopecia areata. The assay was immunoSEQ multiplex PCR, and TCRdb's table has in-frame clones only and misses some. The sample has under 150,000 clones; roughly 55% are singletons. Sequenced material: CD4+ T cells sorted from blood, taken at week 4, from a patient treated with tofacitinib. All receptors derive from a human donor with alopecia areata. The CDR3 runs from the conserved cysteine through the conserved F or W. A D gene is named only where the DNA matches it firmly. Only some rows state a clone size, as once, few, many or a class for expanded clones.

NA,TRBV5-6,13,TRBJ1-2,TRBD1,CASSLKGAYGYTF,TGTGCCAGCAGCTTGAAGGGGGCCTATGGCTACACCTTC
NA,TRBV25-1,14,TRBJ2-7,NA,CASSSTVSSYEQYF,TGTGCCAGCAGCTCGACAGTGAGCTCCTACGAGCAGTACTTC
NA,TRBV10-3,18,TRBJ2-6,TRBD2,CAISSRGLTGDGANVLTF,TGTGCCATCAGCTCAAGGGGACTAACAGGCGATGGGGCCAACGTCCTGACTTTC
once,TRBV10-3,15,TRBJ2-6,NA,CAISVVSSGANVLTF,TGTGCCATCAGTGTTGTTTCCTCTGGGGCCAACGTCCTGACTTTC
NA,TRBV30,13,TRBJ2-7,TRBD2,CAWSVRRGDEQYF,TGTGCCTGGAGTGTACGGCGGGGGGACGAGCAGTACTTC
NA,TRBV30,14,TRBJ1-5,NA,CAWSVRGGYPPQHF,TGTGCCTGGAGTGTACGAGGAGGTTACCCGCCCCAGCATTTT
NA,TRBV5-1,15,TRBJ2-2,TRBD1,CASSPGTDYTGELFF,TGCGCCAGCAGCCCCGGGACAGATTACACCGGGGAGCTGTTTTTT
NA,TRBV5-4,16,TRBJ1-6,TRBD1,CASSSVGQGVGSPLHF,TGTGCCAGCAGCTCCGTAGGACAGGGTGTCGGTTCACCCCTCCACTTT
few,TRBV29-1,8,TRBJ2-7,NA,CSVEGGNF,TGCAGCGTTGAAGGGGGAAACTTC
NA,TRBV27,12,TRBJ1-5,TRBD1,CASRTGVKPQHF,TGTGCCAGCAGGACAGGGGTGAAGCCCCAGCATTTT
NA,TRBV14,13,TRBJ2-3,NA,CASSPLSTDTQYF,TGTGCCAGCAGCCCTCTCAGCACAGATACGCAGTATTTT
few,TRBV27,14,TRBJ1-1,TRBD1,CASSTYRGDTEAFF,TGTGCCAGCAGTACATACAGGGGGGACACTGAAGCTTTCTTT
once,TRBV7-9,15,TRBJ2-3,NA,CASSATGFVPDTQYF,TGTGCCAGCAGCGCGACAGGTTTCGTACCAGATACGCAGTATTTT
NA,TRBV7-2,15,TRBJ2-7,NA,CASSLAGGQTYEQYF,TGTGCCAGCAGCTTAGCGGGCGGGCAAACCTACGAGCAGTACTTC
once,TRBV29-1,12,TRBJ2-1,NA,CSGDNTYNEQFF,TGCAGCGGGGACAACACCTACAATGAGCAGTTCTTC
NA,TRBV7-3,22,TRBJ1-5,NA,CASSLMVVEGQTWVEGNQPQHF,TGTGCCAGCAGCTTAATGGTCGTAGAAGGCCAAACATGGGTGGAGGGCAATCAGCCCCAGCATTTT